The 28 T cell receptor beta chains below were found in one sample sequenced in a study of low-dose radiotherapy and immunotherapy resistance in tumors. TRAV and TRBV primers primed cDNA for both TCRalpha and TCRbeta. TCR amplification used 15 to 20 PCR cycles, a constant-region primer and a V-primer adapter. Each CDR3 protein gets one entry after TCRdb re-called the reads with MiXCR. The sample has 11,000 to 15,000 distinct CDR3 sequences, about 77% seen once. The receptors shown here come from a human donor with advanced metastatic prostate, ovarian, gallbladder or colorectal cancer (not recorded which). This table probably holds off-target reads from a library built for another chain.

V usage is TRBV6-6 and J usage is TRBJ1-4, with D unclear. Germline loops: CDR1 MNHNY, CDR2 SVGAGI (reference sequence). Trimming pared 2 bases from V and 8 bases from J, leaving 3 bases between. There are 11 residues in the CDR3. The DNA of the CDR3 is TGTGCCAGCAGTTACGCGGAAAAACTGTTTTTT. As protein: CASSYAEKLFF.

The V and J genes are TRBV7-9 and TRBJ2-7; the match to TRBD2 covers 14 bases. Germline CDR1 reads SEHNR; CDR2 reads FQNEAQ (reference sequence). The ends lost 5 bases at V and 7 bases at J; junction bases unmatched: 7. CDR3 length: 15 amino acids. The CDR3 region has the DNA TGTGCCAGCAGCGGGACTAGCGGGGGCCCTGGGGAGCAGTACTTC. Its protein is CASSGTSGGPGEQYF.

The V and J genes are TRBV3-1 and TRBJ2-1; D might be TRBD2 (7 bases). This CDR3 has 15 amino acids. V dropped 4 bases and J dropped 7 bases, with 17 bases sitting between them. Looked up from germline, CDR1 is LGHDT and CDR2 is YNNKEL (reference sequence). CDR3 DNA sequence: TGTGCCAGCAGCCCGGTTAGGGGGGGGTTGAATGAGCAGTTCTTC. Translation: CASSPVRGGLNEQFF.

The CDR3 region is CASSVMAGQGLETQYF. CDR3 nucleotide sequence: TGTGCCAGCAGCGTAATGGCGGGACAGGGCTTGGAGACCCAGTACTTC. This chain joins TRBV9 and TRBJ2-5; 9 bases line up with TRBD1. Germline CDR1 is SGDLS and CDR2 is YYNGEE. J gave up 5 bases and V 1 base, and 9 bases lay outside the gene matches. The CDR3 totals 16 residues.

V gene TRBV5-1 combines with J gene TRBJ2-1, with D tentatively TRBD2 (5 bases). From germline, CDR1 is SGHRS and CDR2 YFSETQ. The V and J ends lost 0 bases and 0 bases respectively, with 7 bases between them. The CDR3 spans 15 residues. The CDR3 reads CASSLEAGSYNEQFF. Here the CDR3 DNA reads TGCGCCAGCAGCTTGGAGGCGGGCTCCTACAATGAGCAGTTCTTC.

This clonotype was counted a few times. J is TRBJ2-3 and V is TRBV7-2, with 9 nucleotides matching TRBD2. Trimming took 3 bases from V and 4 from J; bases not matched to a gene: 11. The CDR3 has 17 amino acids. The V gene's germline CDR1 is SGHTA and CDR2 FQGNSA. CDR3 sequence: CASSLWVSAGGADTQYF. The CDR3 DNA reads TGTGCCAGCAGCTTGTGGGTGTCCGCGGGGGGGGCAGATACGCAGTATTTT.

This clonotype occurred a few times. The chain combines TRBV6-2 or TRBV6-3 with TRBJ1-5; D not resolved. This CDR3 has 15 residues. V gave up 6 bases and J gave up 0 bases, with 12 bases separating them. Germline CDR1 is MNHEY and CDR2 is SVGEGT. The CDR3 coding sequence is TGTGCCAGCAGGGCCCAGTCTAATAGCAATCAGCCCCAGCATTTT. Its translation is CASRAQSNSNQPQHF.

The rearrangement links TRBV9 to TRBJ2-1; tentative D call: TRBD1 (7 bases). V was cut by 4 bases and J by 6 bases, with 17 bases left in between. CDR3 length: 15 amino acids. Per germline, CDR1 SGDLS and CDR2 YYNGEE. The CDR3 here is CASSPRTGGGNEQFF. CDR3 bases: TGTGCCAGCAGCCCCCGGACAGGAGGGGGCAATGAGCAGTTCTTC.

The chain has TRBV20-1 and TRBJ1-4; 7 bases map to TRBD1. The CDR3 is made up of 14 amino acids. J gave up 6 bases and V 0 bases, and 4 bases lay outside the gene matches. Germline CDR1 and CDR2: DFQATT and SNEGSKA (reference sequence). The CDR3 region is CSARDSRGDEKLFF. In nucleotides, the CDR3 is TGCAGTGCTAGAGATAGCAGGGGGGATGAAAAACTGTTTTTT.

The CDR3 nucleotides read TGTGCCAGCAGCCCTACCGGGGGAGGAGAATCCCAGCATTTT. As protein: CASSPTGGGESQHF. The rearrangement uses TRBV9 and TRBJ1-5; tentative D call: TRBD1 (5 bases). Germline V gene sequence: CDR1 SGDLS, CDR2 YYNGEE. Trimming removed 4 bases at V and 11 bases at J, with 19 bases between. CDR3 length equals 14 residues.

The chain couples TRBV11-2 to TRBJ1-1; D might be TRBD1 (6 bases). Germline-derived CDR1 and CDR2 are SGHAT and FQNNGV. V was pared by 3 bases and J by 5 bases, with 13 bases between. The CDR3 sequence is 14 residues long. The CDR3 sequence: CASSFPGGRTEAFF. CDR3 in DNA: TGTGCCAGCAGCTTTCCCGGGGGGCGGACTGAAGCTTTCTTT.

V is TRBV6-1 and J is TRBJ1-6; D perhaps matches TRBD1 (6 bases). The CDR3 covers 15 residues. Deletions cut 10 bases from V and 6 bases from J, with 19 bases between. CDR1 is MNHNS, CDR2 SASEGT, per germline. The CDR3 sequence: CATLAEDSPNSPLHF. In DNA, the CDR3 is TGTGCCACCCTCGCGGAGGACAGCCCTAATTCACCCCTCCACTTT.

This chain uses TRBV19 with TRBJ2-5, with D unclear. The V end was cut by 5 bases, the J end by 2 bases, with 15 bases between. Germline V gene sequence: CDR1 LNHDA, CDR2 SQIVND (reference sequence). This CDR3 contains 15 residues. As DNA, the CDR3 is TGTGCCAGTAGTCCCGCCGGCAGGCTTCAAGAGACCCAGTACTTC. This gives the protein CASSPAGRLQETQYF.

This clonotype was seen more than once but under ten times. The chain couples TRBV6-2 or TRBV6-3 to TRBJ2-5, with a possible D match to TRBD2 (5 bases). The V end was cut by 5 bases, the J end by 7 bases, with 17 bases between. CDR1 and CDR2 (germline): MNHEY, SVGEGT. CDR3 length: 14 residues. CDR3: CASSDGPGITTQYF. The CDR3, as DNA: TGTGCCAGCAGTGATGGTCCGGGAATTACGACCCAGTACTTC.

The chain carries TRBV5-1 and TRBJ1-5; 10 bases map to TRBD1. The V and J ends lost 3 bases and 7 bases, in that order; junction bases with no gene match: 7. The CDR3 spans 15 residues. Looked up from germline, CDR1 is SGHRS and CDR2 is YFSETQ. The CDR3 nucleotides read TGCGCCAGCAGCTCGACAGGGGGCGCGGGGCAGCCCCAGCATTTT. Its translation: CASSSTGGAGQPQHF.

This clonotype was seen a handful of times. J is TRBJ2-2 and V is TRBV9, with no clear D. V was shortened by 2 bases and J by 5 bases, with 10 bases between the two germline ends. The CDR3 runs to 14 residues. The germline gives CDR1 SGDLS, CDR2 YYNGEE. As DNA, the CDR3 is TGTGCCAGCAGCGTCGCAGGAACAACCGGGGAGCTGTTTTTT. Protein sequence: CASSVAGTTGELFF.

In this sample, this clonotype turned up once. V gene TRBV12-3 or TRBV12-4 combines with J gene TRBJ1-3; 7 bases align to TRBD1. With 3 bases clipped from V and 4 bases from J, the junction kept 3 bases outside the gene matches. CDR3 length: 14 residues. CDR3 sequence reads: CASSFEDRGNTIYF. In DNA, the CDR3 is TGTGCCAGCAGTTTCGAGGACAGGGGAAACACCATATATTTT.

The J gene is TRBJ1-1, the V gene TRBV29-1; D perhaps matches TRBD1 (5 bases). The CDR3 runs to 13 residues. Germline CDR1 reads SQVTM; CDR2 reads ANQGSEA. V gave up 5 bases and J gave up 4 bases, with 14 bases separating them. The CDR3 here is CSVLQSGRTEAFF. The CDR3 nucleotides are TGCAGCGTTCTCCAGTCGGGACGCACTGAAGCTTTCTTT.

V usage is TRBV20-1 and J usage is TRBJ2-1; D may be TRBD1 or TRBD2 (7 bases each). Germline CDR1 is DFQATT and CDR2 is SNEGSKA (reference sequence). Trimming stripped 0 bases from V and 4 bases from J, with 16 bases between. This CDR3 is 16 amino acids long. The CDR3: CSARDPSGGEYNEQFF. The CDR3 coding sequence is TGCAGTGCTAGAGATCCCTCAGGGGGGGAGTACAATGAGCAGTTCTTC.

This clonotype was observed a single time. The V gene is TRBV7-2, the J gene TRBJ2-7; no clear D. There are 13 residues in the CDR3. Per germline, CDR1 SGHTA and CDR2 FQGNSA. The germline V and J ends were trimmed by 3 bases and 5 bases, with 11 bases remaining between them. The CDR3: CASSFARYNEQYF. In DNA, the CDR3 is TGTGCCAGCAGCTTCGCCAGGTACAACGAGCAGTACTTC.

J is TRBJ2-1 and V is TRBV11-2; TRBD2 matches at 8 bases. The CDR3 covers 15 residues. Unmatched junction bases numbered 6, after V lost 6 bases and J lost 2 bases. Per germline, CDR1 SGHAT and CDR2 FQNNGV. The chain's CDR3 is CASRAGASTYNEQFF. In DNA, the CDR3 is TGTGCCAGCAGAGCGGGAGCTTCCACCTACAATGAGCAGTTCTTC.

V is TRBV7-9 and J is TRBJ1-1, with 8 bases fitting TRBD1. CDR1 is SEHNR and CDR2 is FQNEAQ in the germline V gene (reference sequence). CDR3 size: 14 residues. V was clipped by 5 bases and J by 3 bases; unmatched bases: 5. CDR3 residues: CASSDRGKDTEAFF. The CDR3 DNA reads as TGTGCCAGCAGCGACAGGGGAAAGGACACTGAAGCTTTCTTT.

The V and J genes are TRBV12-3 or TRBV12-4 and TRBJ1-5, with a tentative D call TRBD1 (5 bases). This CDR3 has 13 amino acids. V was shortened by 5 bases and J by 3 bases, with 8 bases between the two germline ends. This CDR3 is CASSQGSNQPQHF. DNA of the CDR3: TGTGCCAGCAGTCAGGGTTCCAATCAGCCCCAGCATTTT.

The DNA of the CDR3 is TGCGCCAGCAGCCAAGTCGGACAGGGGGCGCTGGTTGGCTACACCTTC. Translating gives CASSQVGQGALVGYTF. This sequence joins TRBV4-3 and TRBJ1-2; 11 bases align to TRBD1. Trimming cost V 1 base and J 7 bases; bases outside gene matches: 8. The CDR3 runs to 16 residues. From germline, CDR1 is LGHNA and CDR2 YSLEER.

The chain recombines TRBV6-1 with TRBJ2-3, with D possibly matching TRBD2 (6 bases). From germline, CDR1 is MNHNS and CDR2 SASEGT. CDR3 length: 15 residues. V was clipped by 6 bases and J by 2 bases, with 15 bases between them. The CDR3 sequence: CASRGTGGPTDTQYF. The CDR3 bases are TGTGCCAGCAGGGGGACCGGGGGACCCACAGATACGCAGTATTTT.

The chain links TRBV6-2 or TRBV6-3 to TRBJ1-6; tentative D call: TRBD1 (5 bases). With 4 bases removed from V and 16 bases from J, the gap between germline ends came to 23 bases. The V gene's germline CDR1 is MNHEY and CDR2 SVGEGT. The CDR3 has 15 amino acids. The CDR3 spells CASSSLMASGRTLHF. The CDR3 coding sequence is TGTGCCAGCAGTTCGCTAATGGCCTCAGGGAGGACACTCCACTTT.

This sequence joins TRBV5-1 and TRBJ2-2; D is unresolved. The germline CDR1 and CDR2 sequences are SGHRS and YFSETQ. This CDR3 region has 13 residues. V shed 0 bases and J shed 5 bases, with 5 bases lying between them. CDR3: CASSLEGTGELFF. Here the CDR3 DNA reads TGCGCCAGCAGCTTGGAGGGTACCGGGGAGCTGTTTTTT. The whole variable domain, remainder taken from reference TRBV5-1 and TRBJ2-2, is KAGVTQTPRYLIKTRGQQVTLSCSPISGHRSVSWYQQTPGQGLQFLFEYFSETQRNKGNFPGRFSGRQFSNSRSEMNVSTLELGDSALYLCASSLEGTGELFFGEGSRLTVL.

This chain joins TRBV11-2 and TRBJ1-1; D may be TRBD1 (6 bases). The CDR3 loop spans 14 amino acids. With 8 bases removed from V and 1 base from J, the gap between germline ends came to 14 bases. In germline, CDR1 is SGHAT, CDR2 FQNNGV. CDR3 residues: CASCTGGRNTEAFF. The CDR3, as DNA: TGTGCCAGCTGCACCGGGGGGCGGAACACTGAAGCTTTCTTT. Full variable domain (outside the CDR3, taken from reference TRBV11-2 and TRBJ1-1): EAGVAQSPRYKIIEKRQSVAFWCNPISGHATLYWYQQILGQGPKLLIQFQNNGVVDDSQLPKDRFSAERLKGVDSTLKIQPAKLEDSAVYLCASCTGGRNTEAFFGQGTRLTVV.